Listed below are T cell receptor beta chains from one sample, sequenced in a study of shared clonotypes between healthy human individuals. The table came from immunoSEQ multiplex PCR; TCRdb's copy has only in-frame clones and leaves some out. The sample has 2 million to 2.5 million clones, 80% to 95% seen once. The sample was naive CD4+ T cells from PBMCs. These receptors were obtained from a man younger than 35 in good health. Some clones in this sample may be carry-over from other donors' samples. Each CDR3 is given with its conserved first and last residue. The order of the fields is V gene, clone size, J gene, D gene, CDR3 protein, CDR3 DNA. The D gene is left open where the match is weak. Clone size is stated in some rows and not others, as once, few, many or a class when expanded.

TRBV5-1	-	TRBJ2-5	TRBD2	CASSGGLAGDVETQYF	TGCGCCAGCAGCGGGGGCCTAGCGGGAGATGTGGAGACCCAGTACTTC
TRBV7-9	-	TRBJ2-5	TRBD1	CASSRWDREETQYF	TGTGCCAGCAGCCGCTGGGACAGGGAAGAGACCCAGTACTTC
TRBV7-8	-	TRBJ1-5	-	CASSLNRDNQPQHF	TGTGCCAGCAGCTTAAACCGGGACAATCAGCCCCAGCATTTT
TRBV19	-	TRBJ1-4	-	CASSIGTAATNEKLFF	TGTGCCAGTAGTATAGGGACGGCTGCAACTAATGAAAAACTGTTTTTT
TRBV7-2	-	TRBJ2-1	-	CASSSRPRDGYNEQFF	TGTGCCAGCAGCTCCCGACCCCGGGACGGCTACAATGAGCAGTTCTTC
TRBV11-2	once	TRBJ2-2	-	CASSLDLWAGAGELFF	TGTGCCAGCAGCTTAGATCTCTGGGCAGGGGCCGGGGAGCTGTTTTTT
TRBV5-5	-	TRBJ2-1	-	CASSLLVGTEFF	TGTGCCAGCAGCTTGCTGGTGGGGACCGAGTTCTTC
TRBV6-1	-	TRBJ1-2	TRBD1	CASKKTGTGIYGYTF	TGTGCCTCAAAGAAGACAGGGACAGGAATCTATGGCTACACCTTC
TRBV29-1	-	TRBJ1-1	-	CSSIRGVSTEAFF	TGCAGCTCCATCCGGGGGGTGAGCACTGAAGCTTTCTTT
TRBV28	-	TRBJ2-1	TRBD2	CASSSGTKQFF	TGTGCCAGCAGTTCCGGGACTAAGCAGTTCTTC
TRBV2	-	TRBJ2-2	TRBD2	CASRSGLADPTGELFF	TGTGCCAGCAGAAGCGGGCTAGCGGACCCCACCGGGGAGCTGTTTTTT
TRBV7-9	-	TRBJ2-7	TRBD2	CASSLGASGDYEQYF	TGTGCCAGCAGCTTAGGGGCTAGCGGGGACTACGAGCAGTACTTC
TRBV18	-	TRBJ2-5	TRBD2	CASSPMRAGRGETQYF	TGTGCCAGCTCACCAATGAGAGCGGGGAGGGGAGAGACCCAGTACTTC
TRBV5-1	-	TRBJ2-5	-	CASSWGDKMYF	TGCGCCAGCAGCTGGGGGGACAAAATGTACTTC
TRBV10-2	-	TRBJ2-5	-	CASSEPLGAQWHQETQYF	TGCGCCAGCAGTGAGCCCCTCGGGGCCCAATGGCACCAAGAGACCCAGTACTTC
TRBV28	-	TRBJ1-2	-	CASRTQGVGYTF	TGTGCCAGCAGGACACAGGGCGTGGGGTACACCTTC
TRBV5-4	-	TRBJ2-7	TRBD1	CASSLWGQAITYEQYF	TGTGCCAGCAGCTTGTGGGGACAGGCTATCACCTACGAGCAGTACTTC
TRBV30	once	TRBJ2-7	-	CAWKRTGQLSYEQYF	TGTGCCTGGAAACGCACTGGGCAGCTCTCCTACGAGCAGTACTTC
TRBV18	-	TRBJ2-7	TRBD1	CASSNAGGSYEQYF	TGTGCCAGCTCTAATGCAGGGGGCTCCTACGAGCAGTACTTC
TRBV6-6	-	TRBJ2-5	-	CASSYPPIETQYF	TGTGCCAGCAGTTACCCACCCATAGAGACCCAGTACTTC
TRBV7-9	-	TRBJ1-2	-	CASSLPGYGYTF	TGTGCCAGCAGCTTACCCGGTTACGGCTACACCTTC
TRBV2	-	TRBJ2-1	-	CASSPSSYNEQFF	TGTGCCAGCAGTCCTAGCTCTTACAATGAGCAGTTCTTC
TRBV29-1	-	TRBJ1-3	-	CSVEVVRGSGNTIYF	TGCAGCGTTGAAGTGGTCAGGGGCTCTGGAAACACCATATATTTT
TRBV29-1	-	TRBJ2-7	-	CSVEGRHEQYF	TGCAGCGTTGAAGGGAGGCACGAGCAGTACTTC
TRBV28	-	TRBJ1-2	-	CASSLRSRYGYTF	TGTGCCAGCAGTTTGAGGTCAAGATATGGCTACACCTTC
TRBV9	once	TRBJ1-3	-	CASSPLFVASGNTIYF	TGTGCCAGCAGCCCGCTCTTCGTAGCCTCTGGAAACACCATATATTTT
TRBV4-2	-	TRBJ1-5	-	CASSQGGQNNQPQHF	TGTGCCAGCAGCCAAGGCGGACAAAACAATCAGCCCCAGCATTTT
TRBV28	-	TRBJ2-5	-	CASRTEETQYF	TGTGCCAGTCGGACAGAAGAGACCCAGTACTTC
TRBV28	-	TRBJ2-7	-	CASEPSTGTGEQYF	TGTGCCAGCGAGCCAAGCACCGGGACGGGGGAGCAGTACTTC
TRBV6-5	-	TRBJ2-5	TRBD1	CASSDDRGETQYF	TGTGCCAGCAGTGACGACAGGGGAGAGACCCAGTACTTC
TRBV5-6	once	TRBJ1-4	-	CASSLVGAGEKLFF	TGTGCCAGCAGCTTGGTGGGGGCAGGGGAAAAACTGTTTTTT
TRBV28	-	TRBJ1-2	TRBD1	CASSQGGNGYTF	TGTGCCAGCAGCCAGGGGGGAAATGGCTACACCTTC
TRBV5-4	-	TRBJ1-4	-	CASSLAGANEKLFF	TGTGCCAGCAGCTTGGCCGGGGCGAATGAAAAACTGTTTTTT
TRBV7-9	-	TRBJ2-1	-	CASSPRPGDEQFF	TGTGCCAGCAGCCCTCGACCGGGAGATGAGCAGTTCTTC
TRBV28	-	TRBJ2-7	-	CASSPGGGRTTYEQYF	TGTGCCAGCAGCCCTGGAGGGGGTAGAACAACCTACGAGCAGTACTTC
TRBV11-2	-	TRBJ2-3	-	CASSRGTVGTDTQYF	TGTGCCAGCAGCCGCGGGACAGTGGGTACAGATACGCAGTATTTT
TRBV4-1	-	TRBJ1-1	-	CASSQLLTPGGTSGETEAFF	TGCGCCAGCAGCCAACTACTAACCCCCGGCGGAACCTCAGGGGAAACTGAAGCTTTCTTT
TRBV9	-	TRBJ2-5	-	CASSSRLGILETQYF	TGTGCCAGCAGCTCCCGTTTAGGGATCTTGGAGACCCAGTACTTC
TRBV6-1	-	TRBJ2-7	TRBD2	CASSTGTSGSYEQYF	TGTGCCAGCAGTACCGGGACTAGCGGGAGCTACGAGCAGTACTTC
TRBV27	-	TRBJ1-5	-	CASSLDRRIVQPQHF	TGTGCCAGCAGTTTAGATCGACGGATCGTTCAGCCCCAGCACTTT
TRBV18	-	TRBJ1-1	TRBD1	CASSPMGQGYTEAFF	TGTGCCAGCTCACCGATGGGACAGGGGTACACTGAAGCTTTCTTT